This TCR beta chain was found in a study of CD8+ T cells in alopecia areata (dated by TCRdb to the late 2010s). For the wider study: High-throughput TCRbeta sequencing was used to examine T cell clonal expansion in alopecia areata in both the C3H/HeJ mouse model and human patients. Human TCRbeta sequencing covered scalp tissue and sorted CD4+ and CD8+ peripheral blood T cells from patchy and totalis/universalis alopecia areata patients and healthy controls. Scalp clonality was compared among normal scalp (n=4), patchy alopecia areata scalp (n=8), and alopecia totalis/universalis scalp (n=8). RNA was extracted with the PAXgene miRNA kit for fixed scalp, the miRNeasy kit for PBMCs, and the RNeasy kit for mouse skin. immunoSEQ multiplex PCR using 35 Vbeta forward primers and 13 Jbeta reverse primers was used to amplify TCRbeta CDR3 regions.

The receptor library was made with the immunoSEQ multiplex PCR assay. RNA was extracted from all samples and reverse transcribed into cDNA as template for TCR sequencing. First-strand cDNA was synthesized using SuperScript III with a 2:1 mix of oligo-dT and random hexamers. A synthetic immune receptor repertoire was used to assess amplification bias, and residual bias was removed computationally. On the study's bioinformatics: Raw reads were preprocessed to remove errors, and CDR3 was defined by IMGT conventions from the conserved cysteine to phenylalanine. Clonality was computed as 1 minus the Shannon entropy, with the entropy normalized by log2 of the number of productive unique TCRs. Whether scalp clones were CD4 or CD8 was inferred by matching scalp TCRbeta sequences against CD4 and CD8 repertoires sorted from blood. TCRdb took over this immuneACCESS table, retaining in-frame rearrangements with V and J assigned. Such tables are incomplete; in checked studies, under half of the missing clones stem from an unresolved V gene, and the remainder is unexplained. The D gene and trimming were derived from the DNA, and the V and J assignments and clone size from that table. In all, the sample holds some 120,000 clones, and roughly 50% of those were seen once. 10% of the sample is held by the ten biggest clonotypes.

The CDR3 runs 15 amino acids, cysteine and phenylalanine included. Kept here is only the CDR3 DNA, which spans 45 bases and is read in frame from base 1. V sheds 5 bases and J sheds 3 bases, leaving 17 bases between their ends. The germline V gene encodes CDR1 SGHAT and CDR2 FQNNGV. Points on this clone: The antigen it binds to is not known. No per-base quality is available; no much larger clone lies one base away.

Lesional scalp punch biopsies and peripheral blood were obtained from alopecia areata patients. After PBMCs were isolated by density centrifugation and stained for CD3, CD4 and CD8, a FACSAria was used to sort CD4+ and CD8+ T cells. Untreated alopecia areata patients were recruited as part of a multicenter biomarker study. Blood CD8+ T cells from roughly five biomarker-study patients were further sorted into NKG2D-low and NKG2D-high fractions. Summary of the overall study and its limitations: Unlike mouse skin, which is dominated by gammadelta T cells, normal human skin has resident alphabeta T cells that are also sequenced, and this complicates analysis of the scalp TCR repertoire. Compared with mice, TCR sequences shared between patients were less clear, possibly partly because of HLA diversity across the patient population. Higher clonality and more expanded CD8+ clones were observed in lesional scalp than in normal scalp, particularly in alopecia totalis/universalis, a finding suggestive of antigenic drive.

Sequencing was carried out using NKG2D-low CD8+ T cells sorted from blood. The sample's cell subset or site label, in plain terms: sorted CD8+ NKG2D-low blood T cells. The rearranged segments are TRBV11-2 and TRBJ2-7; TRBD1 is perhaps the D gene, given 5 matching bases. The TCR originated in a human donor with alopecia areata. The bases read TGTGCCAGCAGCCTAGGCCCCGGACACCTCTACGAGCAGTACTTC. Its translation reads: CASSLGPGHLYEQYF.